The next 28 T cell receptor beta chains were all read from a single sample in a study of blood T cell repertoires in COVID-19. The protocol was immunoSEQ multiplex PCR, while the TCRdb copy is restricted to in-frame clones and leaves out a portion. The sample has 20,000 to 25,000 clones, less than 85% seen once. The sample was peripheral blood. All receptors come from a man in his sixties with active COVID-19.

Relative to its sample, this clone is medium-sized. The chain couples TRBV2 to TRBJ2-7, with D possibly matching TRBD1 (5 bases). The CDR3 loop spans 13 amino acids. Trimming took off 4 bases at V and 3 bases at J, with 10 bases between the two ends. Germline-derived CDR1 and CDR2 are SNHLY and FYNNEI. CDR3 in amino acids: CASSGQGIYEQYF. The CDR3 bases are TGTGCCAGCAGTGGGCAGGGAATCTACGAGCAGTACTTC. Full variable domain (missing parts from reference TRBV2 and TRBJ2-7): EPEVTQTPSHQVTQMGQEVILRCVPISNHLYFYWYRQILGQKVEFLVSFYNNEISEKSEIFDDQFSVERPDGSNFTLKIRSTKLEDSAMYFCASSGQGIYEQYFGPGTRLTVT.

This rearrangement joins TRBV6-5 to TRBJ1-1, with D perhaps matching TRBD1 (6 bases). Per the germline V gene, CDR1 is MNHEY and CDR2 is SVGAGI. Trimming pared 6 bases from V and 5 bases from J, leaving 13 bases between. The CDR3 loop spans 13 amino acids. CDR3 in DNA: TGTGCCAGCAGAGCGGACAGACTGACTGAAGCTTTCTTT. This codes for CASRADRLTEAFF.

Only one count was recorded for this clone. V is TRBV29-1 and J is TRBJ2-7; D uncertain. The V and J ends lost 2 bases and 0 bases respectively, with 2 bases between them. Germline V lookup: CDR1 SQVTM, CDR2 ANQGSEA. The CDR3 totals 11 residues. The CDR3 sequence is CSVELSYEQYF. In DNA, the CDR3 is TGCAGCGTTGAACTCTCCTACGAGCAGTACTTC.

This clone has a handful of counts. The chain combines TRBV3-1 (or the pseudogene TRBV3-2) with TRBJ1-3, with D perhaps TRBD1 (5 bases). Germline V gives CDR1 LGHDT, CDR2 YNNKEL (reference sequence). The CDR3 loop spans 16 amino acids. V was cut by 0 bases and J by 4 bases, with 13 bases left in between. The chain's CDR3 is CASSQEWGGTGNTIYF. For the CDR3, the DNA is TGTGCCAGCAGCCAAGAGTGGGGGGGAACGGGAAACACCATATATTTT.

The chain has TRBV6-5 and TRBJ1-6; D remains ambiguous. CDR1 and CDR2 (germline): MNHEY, SVGAGI. The CDR3 is 15 residues long. Trimming cost V 4 bases and J 0 bases, with 7 bases left between them. Here the CDR3 reads CASSLAGSYNSPLHF. DNA for the CDR3: TGTGCCAGCAGTTTGGCGGGCTCCTATAATTCACCCCTCCACTTT.

The V gene is TRBV12-3 or TRBV12-4, the J gene TRBJ2-3; D gene uncertain. The CDR3 runs to 12 residues. Trimming stripped 5 bases from V and 3 bases from J, with 6 bases between. The CDR3 spells CASSIRTDTQYF. CDR3 sequence (DNA): TGTGCCAGCAGTATCCGGACAGATACGCAGTATTTT.

This chain joins TRBV30 and TRBJ1-1, with D maybe TRBD1 (6 bases). Trimming took 4 bases from V and 9 from J, leaving 12 bases between them. The CDR3 length is 11 residues. Germline CDR1 reads GTSNPN; CDR2 reads SVGIG (reference sequence). CDR3 residues: CAWTGGSQAFF. CDR3 DNA: TGTGCCTGGACGGGGGGCAGTCAAGCTTTCTTT.

The chain links TRBV7-2 to TRBJ2-1, with 9 positions matching TRBD2. Trimming took 5 bases from V and 12 from J; bases not matched to a gene: 5. Germline CDR1 is SGHTA and CDR2 is FQGNSA. The CDR3 consists of 12 residues. The CDR3 DNA is TGTGCCAGCAGCCCCCCAGCGGGAGGGCAGTTCTTC. Translated: CASSPPAGGQFF.

This clone was counted between two and nine times. CDR3 protein: CASDSVGKSSYNEQFF. CDR3 coding DNA: TGTGCCAGCGATAGCGTCGGGAAGAGCTCCTACAATGAGCAGTTCTTC. The gene calls are TRBV9 and TRBJ2-1; D possibly corresponds to TRBD2 (5 bases). CDR1 is SGDLS and CDR2 is YYNGEE in the germline V gene. This CDR3 has 16 amino acids. Trimming pared 7 bases from V and 0 bases from J, leaving 17 bases between.

This chain joins TRBV5-4 and TRBJ1-4; D might be TRBD1 (5 bases). In germline, CDR1 is SGHNT, CDR2 YYREEE (reference sequence). Trimming left V 7 bases short and J 3 bases short, with 10 bases between. CDR3 length: 13 amino acids. The CDR3 sequence is CASRAGPNEKLFF. The CDR3 DNA sequence: TGTGCCAGCCGGGCGGGGCCTAATGAAAAACTGTTTTTT.

V gene TRBV24-1 combines with J gene TRBJ2-3; 10 nucleotides line up with TRBD2. This CDR3 has 16 residues. The germline CDR1 and CDR2 sequences are KGHDR and SFDVKD. Trimming took 4 bases from V and 1 from J; bases not matched to a gene: 4. The CDR3 loop is CATSDRTSGGTDTQYF. Written as DNA, the CDR3 is TGTGCCACCAGTGACAGGACTAGCGGAGGCACAGATACGCAGTATTTT.

The chain recombines TRBV19 with TRBJ1-5, with D perhaps TRBD1 (5 bases). Trimming pared 6 bases from V and 4 bases from J, leaving 19 bases between. The CDR3 consists of 16 residues. Looked up from germline, CDR1 is LNHDA and CDR2 is SQIVND (reference sequence). CDR3 sequence: CASRTLVQGKNQPQHF. CDR3 nucleotides: TGTGCCAGTAGGACCTTAGTGCAGGGAAAAAATCAGCCCCAGCATTTT.

The chain recombines TRBV9 with TRBJ1-1; no reliable D call. V was trimmed by 3 bases and J by 8 bases, leaving 14 bases between them. CDR3 length equals 13 residues. The germline V gene encodes CDR1 SGDLS and CDR2 YYNGEE. This CDR3 is CASSERETLEAFF. The CDR3 DNA is TGTGCCAGCAGCGAGCGGGAGACCTTAGAAGCTTTCTTT.

V is TRBV2 and J is TRBJ2-3; 7 bases map to TRBD2. Losses at the gene ends were 2 bases for V and 5 bases for J; bases not matched to a gene: 7. Germline V lookup: CDR1 SNHLY, CDR2 FYNNEI. The length of the CDR3 is 15 residues. The CDR3 DNA sequence: TGTGCCAGCAGTGAATCCGCGGGAGCTGTAGATACGCAGTATTTT. It codes for CASSESAGAVDTQYF.

J is TRBJ1-1 and V is TRBV6-5; D unresolved. Germline V lookup: CDR1 MNHEY, CDR2 SVGAGI. Trimming took 6 bases from V and 2 from J, leaving 13 bases between them. This CDR3 comprises 14 residues. CDR3 bases: TGTGCCAGCAGGCGAGACGAGGGAAACACTGAAGCTTTCTTT. Amino acids: CASRRDEGNTEAFF.

The CDR3: CASSRGTNSPLHF. CDR3 nucleotides: TGTGCCAGCAGTCGGGGTACTAATTCACCCCTCCACTTT. The gene calls are TRBV6-2 or TRBV6-3 and TRBJ1-6; D call uncertain. Germline V gene sequence: CDR1 MNHEY, CDR2 SVGEGT. This CDR3 has 13 residues. Deletions cut 5 bases from V and 6 bases from J, with 8 bases between.

This rearrangement joins TRBV28 to TRBJ1-6, with 7 bases lining up with TRBD1. CDR1 and CDR2 (germline): MDHEN, SYDVKM. CDR3 length equals 15 residues. Trimming took 6 bases from V and 7 from J; bases not matched to a gene: 9. In DNA, the CDR3 is TGTGCCAGCAGACGATCCGGGACAGTGAATTCACCCCTCCACTTT. Translating it yields CASRRSGTVNSPLHF.

The rearrangement links TRBV9 to TRBJ2-3; 8 bases map to TRBD2. CDR1 and CDR2 from the germline V gene are SGDLS and YYNGEE. The CDR3 is made up of 16 amino acids. With V trimmed by 0 bases and J by 2 bases, 5 bases remained unmatched. The CDR3 nucleotides are TGTGCCAGCAGCGTAGTAAGCGGGGGACACACAGATACGCAGTATTTT. Encoded protein: CASSVVSGGHTDTQYF.

CDR3 bases: TGTGCCAGCTCAACAGGGGGCCCCTATCACACAGATACGCAGTATTTT. Translation gives CASSTGGPYHTDTQYF. The chain has TRBV18 and TRBJ2-3; 9 bases fit TRBD1. The CDR3 has 16 residues. Germline V lookup: CDR1 KGHSH, CDR2 LQKENI. V was pared by 5 bases and J by 2 bases, with 8 bases of the junction left unmatched.

The gene calls are TRBV30 and TRBJ1-3, with 7 bases identical to TRBD1. The CDR3 is 15 amino acids. V dropped 1 base and J dropped 2; count of bases not matched to a gene: 5. CDR1 and CDR2 (germline): GTSNPN, SVGIG (reference sequence). In DNA, the CDR3 is TGTGCCTGGAGTGCCCAAACAGGGGCTGGAAACACCATATATTTT. The encoded protein is CAWSAQTGAGNTIYF.

The chain couples TRBV9 to TRBJ1-3; D is possibly TRBD1 (5 bases). The ends were cut back, 3 bases at V and 4 bases at J, with 11 bases in the middle. Germline CDR1 is SGDLS and CDR2 is YYNGEE. The CDR3 is made up of 14 amino acids. As DNA, the CDR3 is TGTGCCAGCAGCGCTCAGGGATACGGAAACACCATATATTTT. Translating it yields CASSAQGYGNTIYF.

The chain has TRBV19 and TRBJ2-6; D is perhaps TRBD1 (6 bases). The CDR3 runs to 17 residues. Trimming removed 6 bases from V and 0 bases from J, with 15 bases in between. Germline CDR1 reads LNHDA; CDR2 reads SQIVND (reference sequence). The CDR3 nucleotides read TGTGCCAGTAGGAGGGCAGGGGCTAGCTCTGGGGCCAACGTCCTGACTTTC. Protein sequence: CASRRAGASSGANVLTF.

The chain couples TRBV28 to TRBJ2-7; TRBD2 aligns across 11 bases. The CDR3 totals 15 residues. With V trimmed by 2 bases and J by 5 bases, 5 bases remained unmatched. CDR1 is MDHEN, CDR2 SYDVKM, per germline. The DNA for the CDR3 is TGTGCCAGCAGTTTAAGGCTAGCGGGAGGCCACGAGCAGTACTTC. This translates into CASSLRLAGGHEQYF.

Here the CDR3 DNA reads TGTGCCAGCTCATCCCCTGGTACCCAGCGGGCTGGCTACACCTTC. Its translation: CASSSPGTQRAGYTF. The rearrangement links TRBV18 to TRBJ1-2; no firm D call. CDR1 and CDR2 (germline): KGHSH, LQKENI. The CDR3 contains 15 residues. Deletions cut 5 bases from V and 7 bases from J, with 20 bases between.

V and J are TRBV7-3 and TRBJ2-1; D unclear. The germline V and J ends were trimmed by 0 bases and 2 bases, with 5 bases remaining between them. There are 14 residues in the CDR3. Looked up from germline, CDR1 is SGHTA and CDR2 is FQGTGA. CDR3 protein: CASSLTSTYNEQFF. The CDR3 nucleotides are TGTGCCAGCAGCTTAACGAGTACCTACAATGAGCAGTTCTTC. Full variable domain (outside the CDR3, taken from reference TRBV7-3 and TRBJ2-1): GAGVSQTPSNKVTEKGKYVELRCDPISGHTALYWYRQSLGQGPEFLIYFQGTGAADDSGLPNDRFFAVRPEGSVSTLKIQRTERGDSAVYLCASSLTSTYNEQFFGPGTRLTVL.

J is TRBJ2-7 and V is TRBV6-5, with D perhaps matching TRBD2 (6 bases). Germline V gene sequence: CDR1 MNHEY, CDR2 SVGAGI. The CDR3 has 13 amino acids. V lost 4 bases, J lost 1 base, and 8 bases lay in between. This CDR3 reads CASSSGTSYEQYF. The CDR3 coding sequence is TGTGCCAGCAGTTCAGGGACTTCCTACGAGCAGTACTTC.

V is TRBV29-1 and J is TRBJ2-5; 7 bases are shared with TRBD2. The CDR3 contains 12 residues. Germline CDR1 reads SQVTM; CDR2 reads ANQGSEA. After removal of 5 bases from V and 3 bases from J, the junction contained 3 bases not matched to a gene. This chain's CDR3 is CSVTSGKETQYF. As DNA, the CDR3 is TGCAGCGTTACCAGCGGGAAAGAGACCCAGTACTTC.

CDR3 DNA: TGTGCCAGCAGCAGCCTCGGGGGGCAGGAGCAGTTCTTC. It translates to CASSSLGGQEQFF. The genes are TRBV5-4 and TRBJ2-1; possibly TRBD2 for D (7 bases). The CDR3 loop spans 13 amino acids. Trimming shortened V by 4 bases and J by 10 bases, and 15 bases separated the two germline ends. Germline CDR1 and CDR2: SGHNT and YYREEE (reference sequence).